The 13 T cell receptor beta chains reported below all come from one sample, sequenced in a study of a mutant IDH1 vaccine in newly diagnosed glioma. Sample time point: week 23, last vaccination. Doses consisted of 300 ug of mutant IDH1 20-mer peptide each, paired with topical imiquimod. The protocol was immunoSEQ multiplex PCR, while the TCRdb copy is restricted to in-frame clones and leaves out a portion. Seen here are tens of thousands of clones, around 82% observed once, and the top ten hold less than 15%. These receptors have no known antigen. The starting material was PBMCs, obtained from a glioma patient whose treatment included an IDH1 peptide vaccine. These receptor sequences come from a man aged 30 to 39 with glioma.

J is TRBJ2-7 and V is TRBV6-5; no reliable D call. The V gene's germline CDR1 is MNHEY and CDR2 SVGAGI. Deletions cut 6 bases from V and 6 bases from J, with 12 bases between. The CDR3 runs 12 residues. CDR3 in amino acids: CASRDAGSEQYF. CDR3 coding DNA: TGTGCCAGCAGGGATGCAGGATCCGAGCAGTACTTC.

The V gene is TRBV28, the J gene TRBJ2-7; D remains unclear. Looked up from germline, CDR1 is MDHEN and CDR2 is SYDVKM. The ends were cut back, 3 bases at V and 2 bases at J, with 2 bases in the middle. The CDR3 extends over 11 amino acids. The CDR3 reads CASSFAYEQYF. The CDR3 DNA sequence: TGTGCCAGCAGTTTCGCCTACGAGCAGTACTTC.

CDR3 sequence reads: CASRRTDTETQYF. CDR3 coding DNA: TGTGCCAGCAGGAGGACAGATACAGAGACCCAGTACTTC. V is TRBV11-1 and J is TRBJ2-5; tentative D call: TRBD1 (6 bases). Per germline, CDR1 SGHAT and CDR2 FQDESV (reference sequence). V lost 6 bases to trimming and J lost 4 bases, with 12 bases between them. This CDR3 comprises 13 residues.

This clone was observed a single time. The gene calls are TRBV6-5 and TRBJ2-7, with 7 bases fitting TRBD1. CDR3 length: 14 residues. The ends lost 2 bases at V and 4 bases at J; junction bases unmatched: 5. The germline gives CDR1 MNHEY, CDR2 SVGAGI. The CDR3 loop is CASSYGTVGYEQYF. The CDR3 nucleotides are TGTGCCAGCAGTTACGGGACAGTGGGATACGAGCAGTACTTC.

This chain uses TRBV9 with TRBJ2-3; D call uncertain. Germline-derived CDR1 and CDR2 are SGDLS and YYNGEE. The CDR3 runs to 15 residues. The germline V and J ends were trimmed by 2 bases and 2 bases, with 12 bases remaining between them. The CDR3 spells CASSVGLGFTDTQYF. The CDR3 coding sequence is TGTGCCAGCAGCGTCGGGCTGGGATTCACAGATACGCAGTATTTT.

The rearrangement links TRBV18 to TRBJ2-3; TRBD2 aligns across 7 bases. Unmatched junction bases numbered 8, after V lost 3 bases and J lost 2 bases. CDR3 length: 16 amino acids. Germline V lookup: CDR1 KGHSH, CDR2 LQKENI. CDR3 region: CASSPTGGSFTDTQYF. CDR3 sequence (DNA): TGTGCCAGCTCACCTACCGGCGGGAGCTTCACAGATACGCAGTATTTT. The whole variable domain, remainder taken from reference TRBV18 and TRBJ2-3, is NAGVMQNPRHLVRRRGQEARLRCSPMKGHSHVYWYRQLPEEGLKFMVYLQKENIIDESGMPKERFSAEFPKEGPSILRIQQVVRGDSAAYFCASSPTGGSFTDTQYFGPGTRLTVL.

This clone has more than one count but fewer than ten. This chain connects TRBV30 to TRBJ1-1; 7 bases map to TRBD1. CDR1 and CDR2 (germline): GTSNPN, SVGIG (reference sequence). Trimming cost V 7 bases and J 3 bases; bases outside gene matches: 2. This CDR3 has 11 residues. The CDR3 sequence: CASQGDTEAFF. For the CDR3, the DNA is TGTGCCTCCCAGGGGGACACTGAAGCTTTCTTT. Using reference TRBV30 and TRBJ1-1 for the parts outside the CDR3, the full variable domain is SQTIHQWPATLVQPVGSPLSLECTVEGTSNPNLYWYRQAAGRGLQLLFYSVGIGQISSEVPQNLSASRPQDRQFILSSKKLLLSDSGFYLCASQGDTEAFFGQGTRLTVV.

The chain employs TRBV14 and TRBJ2-6; possible D gene TRBD1, 7 bases. Germline loops: CDR1 SGHDN, CDR2 FVKESK. V was cut by 4 bases and J by 0 bases, with 13 bases left in between. There are 17 residues in the CDR3. CDR3 bases: TGTGCCAGCAGCCGCGGGACAGTTGGCTCTGGGGCCAACGTCCTGACTTTC. Its translation is CASSRGTVGSGANVLTF.

The chain combines TRBV5-1 with TRBJ1-5; D perhaps matches TRBD1 (5 bases). Trimming took off 0 bases at V and 1 base at J, with 14 bases between the two ends. The germline gives CDR1 SGHRS, CDR2 YFSETQ. This CDR3 comprises 17 residues. The CDR3 here is CASSLALVGDSNQPQHF. The DNA for the CDR3 is TGCGCCAGCAGCTTGGCTCTCGTAGGGGACAGCAATCAGCCCCAGCATTTT. Variable domain in full (rest from reference TRBV5-1 and TRBJ1-5): KAGVTQTPRYLIKTRGQQVTLSCSPISGHRSVSWYQQTPGQGLQFLFEYFSETQRNKGNFPGRFSGRQFSNSRSEMNVSTLELGDSALYLCASSLALVGDSNQPQHFGDGTRLSIL.

This clone was recorded only once. The rearrangement joins TRBV7-2 to TRBJ2-1; 9 bases are shared with TRBD2. The CDR3 consists of 12 residues. Unmatched junction bases numbered 1, after V lost 3 bases and J lost 10 bases. CDR1 is SGHTA, CDR2 FQGNSA, per germline. The CDR3 coding sequence is TGTGCCAGCAGCTTTAGCGGGAGAGAGCAGTTCTTC. Protein product: CASSFSGREQFF.

This sequence joins TRBV18 and TRBJ1-1; D gene unclear. Germline V gene sequence: CDR1 KGHSH, CDR2 LQKENI. CDR3 length: 14 residues. Trimming cost V 5 bases and J 0 bases, with 10 bases left between them. The chain's CDR3 is CASSVGILNTEAFF. The CDR3 DNA follows: TGTGCCAGCTCAGTCGGGATTTTGAACACTGAAGCTTTCTTT. The full variable domain, rest sourced from reference TRBV18 and TRBJ1-1, is NAGVMQNPRHLVRRRGQEARLRCSPMKGHSHVYWYRQLPEEGLKFMVYLQKENIIDESGMPKERFSAEFPKEGPSILRIQQVVRGDSAAYFCASSVGILNTEAFFGQGTRLTVV.

This clone has a handful of counts. The genes are TRBV4-1 and TRBJ1-4; a possible D gene is TRBD1 (6 bases). The CDR3 spans 14 residues. The V gene's germline CDR1 is MGHRA and CDR2 YSYEKL. V was clipped by 0 bases and J by 8 bases, with 10 bases between them. This chain's CDR3 is CASSQEGGGEKLFF. DNA of the CDR3: TGCGCCAGCAGCCAAGAGGGGGGCGGGGAAAAACTGTTTTTT.

The V call is TRBV2, the J call TRBJ1-5; D perhaps matches TRBD1 (5 bases). Germline assignment: CDR1 SNHLY and CDR2 FYNNEI. CDR3 length: 11 amino acids. Trimming took 1 base from V and 13 from J, leaving 8 bases between them. CDR3 in amino acids: CASSEGGGQHF. As DNA, the CDR3 is TGTGCCAGCAGTGAAGGTGGGGGGCAGCATTTT.